This paragraph covers one T cell receptor beta chain sequence. The ends were cut back, 4 bases at V and 2 bases at J, with 9 bases in the middle. The CDR3 totals 14 residues. CDR1 is MNHEY and CDR2 is SMNVEV in the germline V gene (reference sequence). This specimen belongs to a study of control samples from healthy donors and cancer patients. Generated by immunoSEQ multiplex PCR, the TCRdb table keeps only in-frame clones and is missing some. Altogether 120,000 or so clones are present, roughly 92% being singletons, with the ten largest covering 0.55% to 0.6%. The sequencing input was PBMCs. This TCR derives from a man of 80 years or more with head and neck cancer. The chain is built from TRBV27 and TRBJ2-1, with D unclear. CDR3 in amino acids: CASSSPGTYNEQFF. CDR3 coding DNA: TGTGCCAGCAGTTCTCCGGGTACCTACAATGAGCAGTTCTTC.